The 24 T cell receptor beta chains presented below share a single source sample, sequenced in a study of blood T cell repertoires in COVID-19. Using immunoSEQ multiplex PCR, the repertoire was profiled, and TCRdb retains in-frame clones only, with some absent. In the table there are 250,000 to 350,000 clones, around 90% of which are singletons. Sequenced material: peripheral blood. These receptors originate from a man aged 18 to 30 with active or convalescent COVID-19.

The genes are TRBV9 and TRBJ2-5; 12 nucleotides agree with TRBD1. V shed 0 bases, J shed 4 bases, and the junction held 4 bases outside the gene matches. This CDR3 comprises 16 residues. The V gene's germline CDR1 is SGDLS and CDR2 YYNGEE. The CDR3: CASSVEGTGGSETQYF. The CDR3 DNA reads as TGTGCCAGCAGCGTAGAAGGGACAGGGGGCTCAGAGACCCAGTACTTC.

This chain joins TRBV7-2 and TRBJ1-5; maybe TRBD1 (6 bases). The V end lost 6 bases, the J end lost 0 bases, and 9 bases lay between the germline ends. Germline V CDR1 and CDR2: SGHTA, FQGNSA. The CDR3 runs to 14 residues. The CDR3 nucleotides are TGTGCCAGCAGTTCGGACAGTAGCAATCAGCCCCAGCATTTT. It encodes CASSSDSSNQPQHF.

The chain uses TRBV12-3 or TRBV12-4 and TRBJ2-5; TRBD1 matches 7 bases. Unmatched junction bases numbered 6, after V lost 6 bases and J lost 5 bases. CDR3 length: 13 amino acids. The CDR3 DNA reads TGTGCCAGCAGGGGACAGCGAGGGGAGACCCAGTACTTC. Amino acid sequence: CASRGQRGETQYF.

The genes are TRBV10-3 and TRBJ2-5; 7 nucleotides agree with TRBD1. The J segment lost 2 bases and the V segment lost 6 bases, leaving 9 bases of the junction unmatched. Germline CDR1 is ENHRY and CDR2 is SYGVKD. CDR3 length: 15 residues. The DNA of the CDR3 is TGTGCCATCAGCAGGACAGGTTCAGTTCAAGAGACCCAGTACTTC. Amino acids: CAISRTGSVQETQYF.

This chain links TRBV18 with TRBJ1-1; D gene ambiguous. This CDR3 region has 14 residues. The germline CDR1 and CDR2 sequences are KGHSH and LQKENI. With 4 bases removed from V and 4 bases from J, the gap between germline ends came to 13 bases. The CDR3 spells CASSQTSSATEAFF. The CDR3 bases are TGTGCCAGCTCACAAACTTCTTCCGCCACTGAAGCTTTCTTT.

CDR3 amino acids: CASSYPGGLTEAFF. CDR3 bases: TGTGCCAGTAGTTACCCCGGGGGACTCACTGAAGCTTTCTTT. The chain has TRBV19 and TRBJ1-1; TRBD1 might be the D (5 bases). The germline CDR1 and CDR2 sequences are LNHDA and SQIVND (reference sequence). The CDR3 length is 14 residues. V was trimmed by 5 bases and J by 4 bases, leaving 14 bases between them.

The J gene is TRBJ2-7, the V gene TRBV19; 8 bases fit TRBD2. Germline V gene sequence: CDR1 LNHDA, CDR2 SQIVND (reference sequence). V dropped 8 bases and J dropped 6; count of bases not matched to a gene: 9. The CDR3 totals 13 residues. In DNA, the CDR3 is TGTGCCAGTTCCCGGGGGGGGAGAAGCGAGCAGTACTTC. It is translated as CASSRGGRSEQYF.

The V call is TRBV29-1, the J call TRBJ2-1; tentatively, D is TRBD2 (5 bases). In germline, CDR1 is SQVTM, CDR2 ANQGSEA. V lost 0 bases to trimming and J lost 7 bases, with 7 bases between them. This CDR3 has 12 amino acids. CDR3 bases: TGCAGCGTTGAAGAGAGGGCTAATGAGCAGTTCTTC. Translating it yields CSVEERANEQFF.

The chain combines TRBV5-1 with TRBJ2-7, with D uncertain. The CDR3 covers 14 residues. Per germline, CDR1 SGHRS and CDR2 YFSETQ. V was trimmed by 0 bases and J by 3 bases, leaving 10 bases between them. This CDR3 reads CASSLAAEDYEQYF. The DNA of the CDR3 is TGCGCCAGCAGCTTGGCCGCGGAAGACTACGAGCAGTACTTC.

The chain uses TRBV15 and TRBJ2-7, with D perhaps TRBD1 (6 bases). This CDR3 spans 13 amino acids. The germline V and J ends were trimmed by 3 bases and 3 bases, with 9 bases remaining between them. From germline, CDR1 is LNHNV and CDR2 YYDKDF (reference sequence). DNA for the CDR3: TGTGCCACCAGCAGCCTAGGGGGCTACGAGCAGTACTTC. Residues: CATSSLGGYEQYF. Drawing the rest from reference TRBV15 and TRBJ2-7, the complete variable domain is DAMVIQNPRYQVTQFGKPVTLSCSQTLNHNVMYWYQQKSSQAPKLLFHYYDKDFNNEADTPDNFQSRRPNTSFCFLDIRSPGLGDTAMYLCATSSLGGYEQYFGPGTRLTVT.

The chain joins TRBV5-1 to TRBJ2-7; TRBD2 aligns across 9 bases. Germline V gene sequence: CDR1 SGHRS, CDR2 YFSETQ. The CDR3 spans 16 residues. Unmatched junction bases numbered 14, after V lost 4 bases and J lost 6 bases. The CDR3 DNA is TGCGCCAGCAGCCCGAGGCGGGGGGGGACCTCTGGCGAGCAGTACTTC. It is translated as CASSPRRGGTSGEQYF.

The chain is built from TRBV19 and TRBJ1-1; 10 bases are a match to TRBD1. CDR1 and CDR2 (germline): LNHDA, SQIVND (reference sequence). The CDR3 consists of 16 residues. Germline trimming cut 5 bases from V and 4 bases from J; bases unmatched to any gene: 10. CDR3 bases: TGTGCCAGTAGTTCCCGGACAGGGGGGCCCAGCACTGAAGCTTTCTTT. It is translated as CASSSRTGGPSTEAFF.

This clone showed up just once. The CDR3 DNA is TGTGCCAGCTCACCCGCAGGGATGATTGGAGAGACCCAGTACTTC. As protein: CASSPAGMIGETQYF. This sequence joins TRBV18 and TRBJ2-5; weak D call: TRBD1 (5 bases). Germline V gives CDR1 KGHSH, CDR2 LQKENI. Trimming left V 3 bases short and J 4 bases short, with 15 bases between. There are 15 residues in the CDR3.

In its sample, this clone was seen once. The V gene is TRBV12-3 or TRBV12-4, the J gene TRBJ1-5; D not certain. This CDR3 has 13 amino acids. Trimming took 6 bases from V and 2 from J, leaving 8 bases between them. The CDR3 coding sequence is TGTGCCAGCAGCTCCTCCCGCAATCAGCCCCAGCATTTT. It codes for CASSSSRNQPQHF.

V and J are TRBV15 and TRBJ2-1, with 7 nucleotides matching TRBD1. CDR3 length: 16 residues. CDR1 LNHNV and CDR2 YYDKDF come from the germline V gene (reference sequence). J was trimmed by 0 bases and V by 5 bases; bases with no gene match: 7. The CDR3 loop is CATSRSTGSSYNEQFF. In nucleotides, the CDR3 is TGTGCCACCAGCCGATCGACAGGGAGCTCCTACAATGAGCAGTTCTTC.

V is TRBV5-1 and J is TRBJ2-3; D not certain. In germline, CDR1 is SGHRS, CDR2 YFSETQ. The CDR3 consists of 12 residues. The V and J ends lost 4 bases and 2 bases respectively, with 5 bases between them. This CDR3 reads CASSINTDTQYF. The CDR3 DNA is TGCGCCAGCAGCATAAACACAGATACGCAGTATTTT.

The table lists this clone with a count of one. The CDR3 loop reads CASSIEGRGETQYF. The CDR3, as DNA: TGTGCCAGTAGTATAGAGGGCAGGGGAGAGACCCAGTACTTC. The V gene is TRBV19, the J gene TRBJ2-5, with D perhaps matching TRBD1 (6 bases). V shed 0 bases and J shed 4 bases, with 9 bases lying between them. The CDR3 contains 14 residues. The germline CDR1 and CDR2 sequences are LNHDA and SQIVND (reference sequence).

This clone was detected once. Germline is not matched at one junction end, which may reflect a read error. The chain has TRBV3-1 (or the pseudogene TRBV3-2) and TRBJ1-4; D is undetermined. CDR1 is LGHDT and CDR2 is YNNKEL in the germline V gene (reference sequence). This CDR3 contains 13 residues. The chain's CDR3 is CASGQEADEKLFF. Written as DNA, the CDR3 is TGTGCCAGCGGCCAAGAAGCGGATGAAAAACTGTTTTTT.

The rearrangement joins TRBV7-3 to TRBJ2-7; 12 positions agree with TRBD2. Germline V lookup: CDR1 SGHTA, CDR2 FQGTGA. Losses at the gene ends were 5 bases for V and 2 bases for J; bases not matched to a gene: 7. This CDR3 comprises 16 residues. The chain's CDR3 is CASSPNLAGGPYEQYF. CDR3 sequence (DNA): TGTGCCAGCAGCCCGAATCTAGCGGGGGGGCCCTACGAGCAGTACTTC.

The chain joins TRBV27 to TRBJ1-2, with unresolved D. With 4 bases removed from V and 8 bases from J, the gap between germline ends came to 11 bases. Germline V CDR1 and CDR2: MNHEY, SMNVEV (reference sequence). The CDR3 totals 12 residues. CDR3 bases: TGTGCCAGCAGTTCGCCTTTCGGGGGCTACACCTTC. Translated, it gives CASSSPFGGYTF.

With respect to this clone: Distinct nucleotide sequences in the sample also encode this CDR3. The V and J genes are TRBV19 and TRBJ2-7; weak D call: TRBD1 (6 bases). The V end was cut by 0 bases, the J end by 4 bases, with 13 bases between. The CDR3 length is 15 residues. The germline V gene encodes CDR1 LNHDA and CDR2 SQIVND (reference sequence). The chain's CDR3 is CASSIDRQGSYEQYF. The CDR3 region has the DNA TGTGCCAGTAGTATAGATCGTCAGGGGTCTTACGAGCAGTACTTC. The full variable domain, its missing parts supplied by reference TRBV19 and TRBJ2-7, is DGGITQSPKYLFRKEGQNVTLSCEQNLNHDAMYWYRQDPGQGLRLIYYSQIVNDFQKGDIAEGYSVSREKKESFPLTVTSAQKNPTAFYLCASSIDRQGSYEQYFGPGTRLTVT.

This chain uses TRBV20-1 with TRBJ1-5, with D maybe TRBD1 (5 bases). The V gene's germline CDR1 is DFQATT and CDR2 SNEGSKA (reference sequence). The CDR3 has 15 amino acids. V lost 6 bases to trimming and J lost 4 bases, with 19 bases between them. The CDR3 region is CSASGPGVGNQPQHF. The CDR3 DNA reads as TGCAGTGCAAGTGGCCCGGGGGTTGGGAATCAGCCCCAGCATTTT.

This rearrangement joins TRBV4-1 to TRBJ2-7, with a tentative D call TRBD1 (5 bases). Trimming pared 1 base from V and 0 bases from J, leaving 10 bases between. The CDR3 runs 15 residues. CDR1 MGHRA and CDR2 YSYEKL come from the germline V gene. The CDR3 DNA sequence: TGCGCCAGCAGCCAAGGCGGAGACAGCTCCTACGAGCAGTACTTC. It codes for CASSQGGDSSYEQYF.

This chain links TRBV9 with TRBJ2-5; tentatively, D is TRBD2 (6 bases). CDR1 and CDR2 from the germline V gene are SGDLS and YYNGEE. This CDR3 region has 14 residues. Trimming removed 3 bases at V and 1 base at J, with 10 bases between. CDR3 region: CASSARDFQETQYF. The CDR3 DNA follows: TGTGCCAGCAGCGCGCGGGACTTCCAAGAGACCCAGTACTTC.